Listed here are 4 T cell receptor beta chains from one sample, sequenced in a study of OX40 agonist ivuxolimab in advanced cancers. TCRdb's table, derived via immunoSEQ multiplex PCR, lists solely in-frame clones and lacks some. The data show around 30,000 clones, 90% seen once. The sequences come from CD4+ or CD8+ T cells sorted from blood, collected in a trial of the OX40 agonist ivuxolimab. The source is an adult with an advanced solid tumor such as melanoma, head and neck, liver or kidney cancer.

The V call is TRBV18, the J call TRBJ2-2; unclear D gene. The ends were cut back, 3 bases at V and 1 base at J, with 6 bases in the middle. The CDR3 has 14 amino acids. Germline CDR1 is KGHSH and CDR2 is LQKENI. The CDR3 is CASSPEQNTGELFF. The CDR3 bases are TGTGCCAGCTCACCCGAACAGAACACCGGGGAGCTGTTTTTT.

The chain has TRBV30 and TRBJ2-7; TRBD1 is a possible D gene (5 bases). The CDR3 sequence is 13 residues long. The germline V and J ends were trimmed by 3 bases and 5 bases, with 14 bases remaining between them. The germline CDR1 and CDR2 sequences are GTSNPN and SVGIG (reference sequence). CDR3 loop: CAWRSGRVNEQYF. The CDR3 region has the DNA TGTGCCTGGAGGTCGGGCAGGGTGAACGAGCAGTACTTC.

The CDR3 nucleotides are TGTGCCAGCAGTCCGGACAGGAACCCTTTCAATGAGCAGTTCTTC. Its protein product is CASSPDRNPFNEQFF. This chain connects TRBV27 to TRBJ2-1; 7 positions match TRBD1. CDR3 length: 15 amino acids. Germline CDR1 MNHEY, CDR2 SMNVEV (reference sequence). V shed 5 bases and J 6 bases; nucleotides not matched to a gene: 10.

The chain recombines TRBV5-1 with TRBJ1-1, with D hard to call. The CDR3 has 17 amino acids. V was cut by 4 bases and J by 0 bases, with 19 bases left in between. Germline lookup yields CDR1 SGHRS and CDR2 YFSETQ. CDR3 coding DNA: TGCGCCAGCAGCCATGTGGGTTCGGCAGCCATGAACACTGAAGCTTTCTTT. Protein: CASSHVGSAAMNTEAFF.